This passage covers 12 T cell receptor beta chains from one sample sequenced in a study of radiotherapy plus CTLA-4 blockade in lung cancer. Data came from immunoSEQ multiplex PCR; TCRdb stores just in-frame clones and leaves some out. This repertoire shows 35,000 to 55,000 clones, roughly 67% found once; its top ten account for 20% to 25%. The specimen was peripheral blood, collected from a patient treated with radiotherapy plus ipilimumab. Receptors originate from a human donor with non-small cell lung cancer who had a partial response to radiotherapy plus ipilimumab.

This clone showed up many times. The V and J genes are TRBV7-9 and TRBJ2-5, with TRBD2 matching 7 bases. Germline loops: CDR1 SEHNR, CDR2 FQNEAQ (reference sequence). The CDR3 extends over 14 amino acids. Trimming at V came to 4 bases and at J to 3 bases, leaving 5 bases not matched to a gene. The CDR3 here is CASSSGGWEETQYF. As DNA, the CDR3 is TGTGCCAGCAGCTCCGGGGGGTGGGAAGAGACCCAGTACTTC.

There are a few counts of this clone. The DNA of the CDR3 is TGTGCCAGCAGTTACTCGGTGGGAGGGCCCGGGGAGCTGTTTTTT. Translation gives CASSYSVGGPGELFF. This chain joins TRBV6-5 and TRBJ2-2; 7 positions agree with TRBD2. J gave up 6 bases and V 0 bases, and 4 bases lay outside the gene matches. Looked up from germline, CDR1 is MNHEY and CDR2 is SVGAGI. The CDR3 loop spans 15 amino acids.

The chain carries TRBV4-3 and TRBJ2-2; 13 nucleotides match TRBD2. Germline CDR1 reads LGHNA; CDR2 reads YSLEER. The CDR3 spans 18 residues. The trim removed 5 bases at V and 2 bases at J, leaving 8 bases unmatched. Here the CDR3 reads CASSTTSGGPLNTGELFF. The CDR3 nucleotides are TGCGCCAGCAGCACGACTAGCGGGGGGCCCTTAAACACCGGGGAGCTGTTTTTT.

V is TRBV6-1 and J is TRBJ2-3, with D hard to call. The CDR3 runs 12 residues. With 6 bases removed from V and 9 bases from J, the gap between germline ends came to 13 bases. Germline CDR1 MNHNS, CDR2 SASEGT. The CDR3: CASSYRDVTQYF. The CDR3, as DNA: TGTGCCAGCAGCTACAGAGACGTGACGCAGTATTTT.

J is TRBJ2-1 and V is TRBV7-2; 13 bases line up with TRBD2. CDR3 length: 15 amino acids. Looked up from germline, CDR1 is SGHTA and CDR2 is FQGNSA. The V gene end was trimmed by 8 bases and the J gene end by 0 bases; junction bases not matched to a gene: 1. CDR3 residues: CASGTSGVSYNEQFF. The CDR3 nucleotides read TGTGCCAGCGGGACTAGCGGGGTCTCCTACAATGAGCAGTTCTTC.

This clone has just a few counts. This CDR3 reads CASSSWTPRGGELFF. CDR3 bases: TGTGCCAGCAGTAGCTGGACACCCCGGGGGGGGGAGCTGTTTTTT. V is TRBV6-1 and J is TRBJ2-2, with D possibly matching TRBD2 (6 bases). Germline CDR1 reads MNHNS; CDR2 reads SASEGT. The V end lost 5 bases, the J end lost 8 bases, and 18 bases lay between the germline ends. This CDR3 has 15 residues.

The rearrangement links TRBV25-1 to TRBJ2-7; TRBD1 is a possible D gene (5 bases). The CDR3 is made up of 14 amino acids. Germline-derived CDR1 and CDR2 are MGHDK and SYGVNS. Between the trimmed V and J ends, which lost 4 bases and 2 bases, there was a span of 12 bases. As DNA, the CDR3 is TGTGCCAGCAGTGGAATAGGGGTTACCTACGAGCAGTACTTC. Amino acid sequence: CASSGIGVTYEQYF.

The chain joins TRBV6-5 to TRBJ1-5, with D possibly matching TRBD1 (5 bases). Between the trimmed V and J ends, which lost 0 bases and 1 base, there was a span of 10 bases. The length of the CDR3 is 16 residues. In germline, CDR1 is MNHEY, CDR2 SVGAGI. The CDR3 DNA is TGTGCCAGCAGTTACTCGGCCGCAGGGAGCAATCAGCCCCAGCATTTT. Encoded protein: CASSYSAAGSNQPQHF.

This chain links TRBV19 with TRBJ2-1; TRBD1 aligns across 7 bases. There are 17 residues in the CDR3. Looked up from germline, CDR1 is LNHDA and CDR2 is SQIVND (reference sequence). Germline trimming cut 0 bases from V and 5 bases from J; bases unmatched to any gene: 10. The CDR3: CASSIDPVGQAHNEQFF. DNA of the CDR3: TGTGCCAGTAGTATAGATCCCGTCGGACAGGCCCACAATGAGCAGTTCTTC. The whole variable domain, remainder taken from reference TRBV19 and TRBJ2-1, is DGGITQSPKYLFRKEGQNVTLSCEQNLNHDAMYWYRQDPGQGLRLIYYSQIVNDFQKGDIAEGYSVSREKKESFPLTVTSAQKNPTAFYLCASSIDPVGQAHNEQFFGPGTRLTVL.

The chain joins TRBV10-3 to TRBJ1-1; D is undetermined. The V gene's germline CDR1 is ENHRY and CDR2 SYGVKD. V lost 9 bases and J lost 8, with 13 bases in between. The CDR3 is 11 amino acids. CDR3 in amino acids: CAIRSGIEAFF. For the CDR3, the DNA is TGTGCCATACGATCCGGGATCGAAGCTTTCTTT.

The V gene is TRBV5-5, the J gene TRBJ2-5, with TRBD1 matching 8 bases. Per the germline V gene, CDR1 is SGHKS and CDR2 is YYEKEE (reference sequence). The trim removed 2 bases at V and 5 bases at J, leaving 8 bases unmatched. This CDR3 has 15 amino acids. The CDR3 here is CASSFRDRPLETQYF. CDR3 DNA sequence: TGTGCCAGCAGCTTCCGGGACAGGCCCCTTGAGACCCAGTACTTC.

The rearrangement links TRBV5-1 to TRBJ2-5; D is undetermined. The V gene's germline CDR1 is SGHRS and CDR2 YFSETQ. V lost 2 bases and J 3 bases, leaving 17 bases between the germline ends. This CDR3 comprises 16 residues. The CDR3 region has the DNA TGCGCCAGCAGCTTCAACTCCGCCCCCTTAAAAGAGACCCAGTACTTC. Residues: CASSFNSAPLKETQYF.